The clone carrying this T cell receptor beta chain was counted a few times. The antigen is unknown. CDR1 and CDR2 from the germline V gene are SGHDT and YYEEEE. The CDR3 totals 16 residues. Trimming removed 4 bases from V and 5 bases from J; junction bases left unmatched: 13. TCRdb processed the reads anew with MiXCR; each CDR3 protein has one entry. The sample has 700,000 to 900,000 distinct CDR3 sequences, just under 30% seen once. The data were obtained in a study of T cell repertoires in cytomegalovirus infection. Looking at the study overall: Recently identified HLA-C-restricted CMV epitopes were among the peptides used. Evidence of both CMV infection and a matching HLA type came from public TCR beta signatures.

The source is a human donor in good health (CMV status not recorded). Some clones in this sample may be carry-over from other donors' samples. The chain joins TRBV5-6 to TRBJ1-1, with 8 bases lining up with TRBD1. The sample consisted of cultured CD8+ T cells from PBMCs, taken from culture after CMV antigen stimulation. CDR3 amino acids: CASSPWTGKRGTEAFF. DNA of the CDR3: TGTGCCAGCAGCCCATGGACAGGGAAAAGGGGGACTGAAGCTTTCTTT.